The 29 T cell receptor beta chains reported below all come from one sample, sequenced in a study of T cell responses to AZD1222 COVID-19 vaccine. Produced via immunoSEQ multiplex PCR; TCRdb's table is partial and in-frame only. Among 95,000 to 150,000 clones listed, about 87% were seen once. The sequenced sample was peripheral blood, obtained on day 0 of AZD1222 vaccination. All receptors derive from an adult in good health.

The rearrangement joins TRBV5-1 to TRBJ2-1; D may correspond to TRBD1 or TRBD2 (5 bases each). Trimming removed 0 bases from V and 0 bases from J, with 10 bases in between. Germline CDR1 reads SGHRS; CDR2 reads YFSETQ. This CDR3 contains 16 residues. Here the CDR3 DNA reads TGCGCCAGCAGCTTGGCGGGGCGGAGCTCCTACAATGAGCAGTTCTTC. It encodes CASSLAGRSSYNEQFF.

The V call is TRBV18, the J call TRBJ1-1; 7 bases fit TRBD1. CDR3 size: 15 residues. The J segment lost 4 bases and the V segment lost 1 base, leaving 6 bases of the junction unmatched. Germline V lookup: CDR1 KGHSH, CDR2 LQKENI. This chain's CDR3 is CASSPQGAQVTEAFF. In DNA form, the CDR3 reads TGTGCCAGCTCACCACAGGGGGCCCAGGTCACTGAAGCTTTCTTT.

CDR3 sequence reads: CASSFEREGSPLHF. The CDR3, as DNA: TGTGCCAGCAGCTTCGAGAGGGAGGGATCACCCCTCCACTTT. The chain joins TRBV5-4 to TRBJ1-6; unclear D gene. Trimming took 2 bases from V and 10 from J, leaving 13 bases between them. The CDR3 runs 14 residues. CDR1 and CDR2 from the germline V gene are SGHNT and YYREEE (reference sequence).

The CDR3 loop reads CAWRDQGHYGYTF. The DNA for the CDR3 is TGTGCCTGGAGAGATCAGGGTCACTATGGCTACACCTTC. The chain carries TRBV30 and TRBJ1-2; D might be TRBD1 (5 bases). Germline assignment: CDR1 GTSNPN and CDR2 SVGIG (reference sequence). The CDR3 extends over 13 amino acids. V dropped 3 bases and J dropped 3 bases, with 11 bases sitting between them.

The V gene is TRBV6-1, the J gene TRBJ1-3; weak D call: TRBD1 (5 bases). Germline CDR1 and CDR2: MNHNS and SASEGT. This CDR3 comprises 14 residues. Trimming removed 2 bases from V and 8 bases from J, with 13 bases in between. CDR3 nucleotides: TGTGCCAGCAGTGAAACGGCAGGGAGGGACACCATATATTTT. Protein: CASSETAGRDTIYF.

In this sample, this clone turned up once. V and J are TRBV27 and TRBJ1-6, with D hard to call. Trimming left V 4 bases short and J 7 bases short, with 20 bases between. The CDR3 spans 17 residues. Germline CDR1 MNHEY, CDR2 SMNVEV (reference sequence). The CDR3 sequence: CASSSDGAAPRNSPLHF. In nucleotides, the CDR3 is TGTGCCAGCAGTTCCGACGGAGCAGCCCCCCGAAATTCACCCCTCCACTTT.

The V gene is TRBV6-2 or TRBV6-3, the J gene TRBJ2-5; D call uncertain. The CDR3 is 11 residues long. The germline V gene has CDR1 MNHEY and CDR2 SVGEGT. V was clipped by 5 bases and J by 5 bases, with 6 bases between them. The CDR3 sequence: CASSPGETQYF. The CDR3 bases are TGTGCCAGCAGTCCCGGGGAGACCCAGTACTTC.

This clone was detected only a few times. Other DNA sequences within the sample encode an identical CDR3. The V call is TRBV29-1, the J call TRBJ1-1; D uncertain. The germline gives CDR1 SQVTM, CDR2 ANQGSEA. With 4 bases removed from V and 4 bases from J, the gap between germline ends came to 10 bases. The CDR3 is 12 residues long. The CDR3 sequence: CSVGGGGTEAFF. The CDR3 nucleotides read TGCAGCGTTGGTGGAGGCGGCACTGAAGCTTTCTTT.

The chain carries TRBV5-1 and TRBJ2-1; perhaps TRBD1 as D (5 bases). CDR1 and CDR2 (germline): SGHRS, YFSETQ. V lost 4 bases and J 0 bases, leaving 8 bases between the germline ends. CDR3 length: 14 amino acids. The DNA of the CDR3 is TGCGCCAGCAGCGGGGCAGACTCCTACAATGAGCAGTTCTTC. Translation: CASSGADSYNEQFF.

This chain links TRBV19 with TRBJ1-2, with a possible D match to TRBD1 (5 bases). This CDR3 comprises 16 residues. Trimming cost V 5 bases and J 2 bases, with 18 bases left between them. Germline V gene sequence: CDR1 LNHDA, CDR2 SQIVND (reference sequence). CDR3 region: CASSSRREGMNYGYTF. The DNA of the CDR3 is TGTGCCAGTAGTTCCCGTCGCGAGGGGATGAACTATGGCTACACCTTC.

In DNA, the CDR3 is TGTGCCAGCAGCTTAGTGGGTCGGACAGGGAATACGTACAATGAGCAGTTCTTC. Protein sequence: CASSLVGRTGNTYNEQFF. The chain has TRBV7-9 and TRBJ2-1; TRBD1 matches 8 bases. Germline-derived CDR1 and CDR2 are SEHNR and FQNEAQ (reference sequence). The CDR3 totals 18 residues. Losses at the gene ends were 1 base for V and 4 bases for J; bases not matched to a gene: 12.

This chain connects TRBV19 to TRBJ1-5; D gene uncertain. Germline values: CDR1 LNHDA, CDR2 SQIVND (reference sequence). CDR3 length: 14 amino acids. V was cut by 3 bases and J by 1 base, with 7 bases left in between. CDR3: CASSMRRSNQPQHF. CDR3 DNA: TGTGCCAGTAGTATGAGGCGGAGCAATCAGCCCCAGCATTTT.

The rearrangement uses TRBV6-5 and TRBJ2-7; TRBD2 is a possible D gene (7 bases). Trimming removed 0 bases at V and 4 bases at J, with 10 bases between. This CDR3 contains 14 residues. The germline CDR1 and CDR2 sequences are MNHEY and SVGAGI. The CDR3 DNA sequence: TGTGCCAGCAGTTACTCGGGGGGGCGGTACGAGCAGTACTTC. Protein: CASSYSGGRYEQYF.

The chain links TRBV24-1 to TRBJ2-1, with 7 bases fitting TRBD1. This CDR3 is 14 amino acids long. Per the germline V gene, CDR1 is KGHDR and CDR2 is SFDVKD. The V segment lost 6 bases and the J segment 8 bases; nucleotides outside the gene matches: 9. The CDR3 region is CATSPHYRGDEQFF. The CDR3 DNA reads as TGTGCCACCAGTCCGCACTACAGGGGCGATGAGCAGTTCTTC.

The V gene is TRBV25-1, the J gene TRBJ1-6; 9 nucleotides match TRBD1. Germline V gene data show CDR1 as MGHDK and CDR2 as SYGVNS. This CDR3 has 13 residues. V was clipped by 6 bases and J by 11 bases; unmatched bases: 5. CDR3 region: CASRGQGKAPLHF. CDR3 DNA: TGTGCCAGCAGGGGACAGGGTAAGGCACCCCTCCACTTT.

J is TRBJ2-7 and V is TRBV13, with TRBD1 matching over 9 bases. The V segment lost 5 bases and the J segment 1 base; nucleotides outside the gene matches: 15. Germline loops: CDR1 PRHDT, CDR2 FYEKMQ (reference sequence). The CDR3 has 18 residues. CDR3 nucleotide sequence: TGTGCCAGCAGCCCTCGGACAGGGGTGCTGGTGGGATCCTACGAGCAGTACTTC. Translating gives CASSPRTGVLVGSYEQYF.

V is TRBV27 and J is TRBJ1-3, with D possibly being TRBD1 (5 bases). Trimming stripped 2 bases from V and 3 bases from J, with 5 bases between. The CDR3 spans 13 residues. Germline CDR1 MNHEY, CDR2 SMNVEV (reference sequence). CDR3 residues: CASSLGGGNTIYF. The CDR3 DNA reads as TGTGCCAGCAGTTTAGGGGGTGGAAACACCATATATTTT.

The table lists this clone with a few counts. The chain links TRBV3-1 (or the pseudogene TRBV3-2) to TRBJ2-7; perhaps D is TRBD1 or TRBD2 (5 bases each). Germline assignment: CDR1 LGHDT and CDR2 YNNKEL (reference sequence). V was pared by 5 bases and J by 6 bases, with 17 bases between. This CDR3 has 14 amino acids. This CDR3 is CASSGGRTRGEQYF. DNA of the CDR3: TGTGCCAGCAGCGGAGGACGGACACGAGGCGAGCAGTACTTC.

The gene calls are TRBV10-1 and TRBJ1-1, with 10 bases aligning to TRBD1. Trimming cost V 5 bases and J 5 bases; bases outside gene matches: 2. There are 13 residues in the CDR3. Looked up from germline, CDR1 is WNHNN and CDR2 is SYGVQD (reference sequence). CDR3 DNA: TGCGCCAGCAGTAGGACAGGGGGAACTGAAGCTTTCTTT. It translates to CASSRTGGTEAFF.

The chain uses TRBV7-6 and TRBJ1-4, with D hard to call. V shed 2 bases and J shed 0 bases, with 13 bases lying between them. Germline V gene lookup returns CDR1 SGHVS and CDR2 FNYEAQ. The CDR3 spans 17 residues. The DNA for the CDR3 is TGTGCCAGCAGCTTAAGGGTATCGGGGTCAACTAATGAAAAACTGTTTTTT. Its protein is CASSLRVSGSTNEKLFF.

V usage is TRBV18 and J usage is TRBJ2-1; weak D call: TRBD1 (5 bases). From germline, CDR1 is KGHSH and CDR2 LQKENI. This CDR3 region has 17 residues. The V end was cut by 3 bases, the J end by 1 base, with 16 bases between. The CDR3 loop reads CASSPTMGRASYNEQFF. The CDR3 bases are TGTGCCAGCTCACCCACGATGGGCAGGGCTTCCTACAATGAGCAGTTCTTC.

The rearrangement links TRBV19 to TRBJ2-1; D may be TRBD1 or TRBD2 (5 bases each). The length of the CDR3 is 16 residues. Deletions cut 3 bases from V and 2 bases from J, with 14 bases between. Per germline, CDR1 LNHDA and CDR2 SQIVND (reference sequence). The CDR3 DNA follows: TGTGCCAGTAGTATCACCGGGACGGCGCCCTACAATGAGCAGTTCTTC. It specifies CASSITGTAPYNEQFF.

The rearrangement uses TRBV19 and TRBJ2-6; no clear D gene. There are 15 residues in the CDR3. V gave up 8 bases and J gave up 0 bases, with 11 bases separating them. The germline V gene has CDR1 LNHDA and CDR2 SQIVND (reference sequence). As DNA, the CDR3 is TGTGCCAGTCGCCCGGTGCCCTCTGGGGCCAACGTCCTGACTTTC. It encodes CASRPVPSGANVLTF.

V gene TRBV4-2 combines with J gene TRBJ2-2, with a weak D call TRBD2 (7 bases). This CDR3 comprises 16 residues. The V gene lost 0 bases and the J gene lost 5 bases, with 13 bases spanning the gap. Germline V gene data show CDR1 as LGHNA and CDR2 as YNFKEQ. CDR3 nucleotide sequence: TGTGCCAGCAGCCAAGAAGGGGGGGCCGGGACCGGGGAGCTGTTTTTT. Encoded protein: CASSQEGGAGTGELFF.

V and J are TRBV6-5 and TRBJ2-7, with 8 bases identical to TRBD1. The CDR3 loop spans 12 amino acids. The ends lost 8 bases at V and 2 bases at J; junction bases unmatched: 2. Germline lookup yields CDR1 MNHEY and CDR2 SVGAGI. The CDR3 nucleotides are TGTGCCAGCGAGACAGGGGCCTACGAGCAGTACTTC. Encoded protein: CASETGAYEQYF.

The CDR3 loop is CASSLDQSRPQHF. The CDR3 DNA is TGTGCCAGCAGCTTAGACCAGTCCCGGCCCCAGCATTTT. The chain is built from TRBV7-2 and TRBJ1-5; D unclear. The CDR3 contains 13 residues. Germline values: CDR1 SGHTA, CDR2 FQGNSA. The V and J ends lost 1 base and 9 bases respectively, with 10 bases between them.

This rearrangement joins TRBV3-1 (or the pseudogene TRBV3-2) to TRBJ1-1; D is undetermined. Trimming took 4 bases from V and 1 from J, leaving 10 bases between them. Germline loops: CDR1 LGHDT, CDR2 YNNKEL (reference sequence). This CDR3 has 14 residues. Here the CDR3 reads CASSLASGNTEAFF. The CDR3 nucleotides read TGTGCCAGCAGCCTCGCTTCAGGGAACACTGAAGCTTTCTTT.

V gene TRBV5-1 combines with J gene TRBJ2-3, with D hard to call. The CDR3 runs to 15 residues. CDR1 and CDR2 from the germline V gene are SGHRS and YFSETQ. V dropped 0 bases and J dropped 0 bases, with 8 bases sitting between them. The CDR3, as DNA: TGCGCCAGCAGCTTGGTTGTATCTAGCACAGATACGCAGTATTTT. Its translation is CASSLVVSSTDTQYF.

V usage is TRBV6-5 and J usage is TRBJ2-7; D not resolved. Germline CDR1 is MNHEY and CDR2 is SVGAGI. CDR3 length: 14 amino acids. Trimming removed 2 bases at V and 5 bases at J, with 13 bases between. The CDR3 DNA follows: TGTGCCAGCAGTTACGATAGGGTGGTCAACGAGCAGTACTTC. It codes for CASSYDRVVNEQYF.